The clone carrying this TCR beta chain was seen repeatedly, ten times or more. Its antigen is still unknown. TCRdb reanalysed the multiplex PCR reads using MiXCR and keeps one entry per CDR3 protein. The sample lists roughly 80,000 distinct CDR3 sequences; under 25% were seen once. This sample was included in a study of breast tumors, draining lymph nodes, adjacent tissues. Trimming cost V 2 bases and J 4 bases; bases outside gene matches: 10. This CDR3 comprises 17 residues. Samples came from axillary lymph nodes draining the breast cancer. Points from the study as a whole: The data were judged consistent with most tumor T cells coming from lymph node and expanding in tumor. Luminal-like breast cancer showed significantly higher tumor–nontumor repertoire similarity than basal-like.

The material sequenced was axillary lymph node tissue. V is TRBV12-3 or TRBV12-4 and J is TRBJ2-3; 9 nucleotides align to TRBD2. The sequence was obtained from a female donor with breast cancer. Some clones in this sample may be carry-over from other donors' samples. This CDR3 is CASSLQREDRYADTQYF. CDR3 nucleotide sequence: TGTGCCAGCAGTTTACAGCGGGAGGATCGGTACGCAGATACGCAGTATTTT.